This T cell receptor beta chain was captured by sequencing in a study of OX40 agonist ivuxolimab in advanced cancers. Overall study: An agonistic anti-OX40 (CD134) antibody, ivuxolimab, was used to treat the patients. Of the participants, roughly 40% had some prior anti-PD-1, anti-PD-L1 or anti-CTLA-4 therapy, which was allowed. Findings of the study overall: Dose levels from 0.1 to 3.0 mg/kg saw CD4+ and CD8+ blood T cells expand clonally by week 6. Some patients without response likewise showed low normalized clonal expansion.

Turning to this clone: Antigen specificity is unknown.

The assay was immunoSEQ multiplex PCR, and TCRdb's table has in-frame clones only and misses some. The table has about 73,000 clones, 90% seen once. The source is an adult with an advanced solid tumor such as melanoma, head and neck, liver or kidney cancer. Sequenced here: CD4+ or CD8+ T cells sorted from blood, sampled in a trial of the OX40 agonist ivuxolimab.

The CDR3: CASSKVEAASGQFF. The CDR3 DNA follows: TGTGCCAGTAGTAAGGTGGAAGCTGCTTCAGGGCAGTTCTTC. The V call is TRBV19, the J call TRBJ2-1, with D hard to call. Per germline, CDR1 LNHDA and CDR2 SQIVND (reference sequence). This CDR3 has 14 residues. Trimming removed 4 bases at V and 12 bases at J, with 19 bases between.